The TCR beta chain described here comes from a study of T cell responses to AZD1222 COVID-19 vaccine. Regarding the study as a whole: Clonal diversity was possibly underestimated; the donors were predominantly white British and more often female. Spike was spanned by vaccine-associated CD4 TCRs, with dominance at 160-218 and 743-854.

Notes on this clone: Its specificity is unknown.

Method: immunoSEQ multiplex PCR; TCRdb's copy keeps in-frame clones and lacks some. In the table there are 150,000 or so clones, 90% of which are singletons. Sequenced here: peripheral blood, sampled 28 days after the second AZD1222 dose. The receptor's source is an adult who received the AZD1222 COVID-19 vaccine.

The CDR3 nucleotides read TGTGCCAGCAGCTTAACCGGGACAGGGAAAGCCGAAGCTTTCTTT. Translation: CASSLTGTGKAEAFF. The rearrangement joins TRBV7-9 to TRBJ1-1; 9 bases line up with TRBD1. Germline lookup yields CDR1 SEHNR and CDR2 FQNEAQ (reference sequence). The CDR3 extends over 15 amino acids. Losses at the gene ends were 2 bases for V and 8 bases for J; bases not matched to a gene: 9. Full variable domain (remainder filled in from reference TRBV7-9 and TRBJ1-1): DTGVSQNPRHKITKRGQNVTFRCDPISEHNRLYWYRQTLGQGPEFLTYFQNEAQLEKSRLLSDRFSAERPKGSFSTLEIQRTEQGDSAMYLCASSLTGTGKAEAFFGQGTRLTVV.